This TCR beta chain was observed in a study of tumor-infiltrating lymphocytes in primary liver carcinoma. For the study at large: The cohort included men and women aged 30 to 69 years. Tumors were stage T1-T3 N0M0, about 4 to 11 cm across. Whole-study findings and limits: Paired tumor-adjacent and tumor-blood samples overlapped less than tumor region pairs did.

Trimming removed 8 bases at V and 1 base at J, with 21 bases between. CDR3 length: 17 amino acids. Germline assignment: CDR1 MRHNA and CDR2 SNTAGT. Total RNA (around 500 ng) served as template for TCR beta cDNA synthesis primed by a constant-region primer. Sequencing libraries for TCR beta derived from three nested multiplex PCR rounds that used slightly modified ARM-PCR. A C-beta reverse primer was combined with TRBV1-TRBV30 forward primers in the first two PCR rounds, and each round had approximately 10 cycles. TCRdb re-called the multiplex PCR reads with MiXCR, one entry per CDR3 protein. The profile shows roughly 70,000 distinct CDR3 sequences, around 64% of them singletons. Each 20-30 mg portion of unsorted bulk tissue served as the source for co-extraction of RNA and DNA. All tumor specimens exceeded 75% viable tumor cells. This clonotype was found a few times. The antigen remains undetermined.

Source material: liver tumor tissue from sampling region 4. Subset indicated: tumor region T4, right-lateral pole. This receptor was taken from a man aged 35-49 years with primary liver carcinoma and hepatitis B virus infection. The chain recombines TRBV6-4 with TRBJ2-1; D is undetermined. The CDR3 coding sequence is TGTGCCAGCGCTATTAGGGTAGAACCCCAGTCCTACAATGAGCAGTTCTTC. Translated, it gives CASAIRVEPQSYNEQFF.